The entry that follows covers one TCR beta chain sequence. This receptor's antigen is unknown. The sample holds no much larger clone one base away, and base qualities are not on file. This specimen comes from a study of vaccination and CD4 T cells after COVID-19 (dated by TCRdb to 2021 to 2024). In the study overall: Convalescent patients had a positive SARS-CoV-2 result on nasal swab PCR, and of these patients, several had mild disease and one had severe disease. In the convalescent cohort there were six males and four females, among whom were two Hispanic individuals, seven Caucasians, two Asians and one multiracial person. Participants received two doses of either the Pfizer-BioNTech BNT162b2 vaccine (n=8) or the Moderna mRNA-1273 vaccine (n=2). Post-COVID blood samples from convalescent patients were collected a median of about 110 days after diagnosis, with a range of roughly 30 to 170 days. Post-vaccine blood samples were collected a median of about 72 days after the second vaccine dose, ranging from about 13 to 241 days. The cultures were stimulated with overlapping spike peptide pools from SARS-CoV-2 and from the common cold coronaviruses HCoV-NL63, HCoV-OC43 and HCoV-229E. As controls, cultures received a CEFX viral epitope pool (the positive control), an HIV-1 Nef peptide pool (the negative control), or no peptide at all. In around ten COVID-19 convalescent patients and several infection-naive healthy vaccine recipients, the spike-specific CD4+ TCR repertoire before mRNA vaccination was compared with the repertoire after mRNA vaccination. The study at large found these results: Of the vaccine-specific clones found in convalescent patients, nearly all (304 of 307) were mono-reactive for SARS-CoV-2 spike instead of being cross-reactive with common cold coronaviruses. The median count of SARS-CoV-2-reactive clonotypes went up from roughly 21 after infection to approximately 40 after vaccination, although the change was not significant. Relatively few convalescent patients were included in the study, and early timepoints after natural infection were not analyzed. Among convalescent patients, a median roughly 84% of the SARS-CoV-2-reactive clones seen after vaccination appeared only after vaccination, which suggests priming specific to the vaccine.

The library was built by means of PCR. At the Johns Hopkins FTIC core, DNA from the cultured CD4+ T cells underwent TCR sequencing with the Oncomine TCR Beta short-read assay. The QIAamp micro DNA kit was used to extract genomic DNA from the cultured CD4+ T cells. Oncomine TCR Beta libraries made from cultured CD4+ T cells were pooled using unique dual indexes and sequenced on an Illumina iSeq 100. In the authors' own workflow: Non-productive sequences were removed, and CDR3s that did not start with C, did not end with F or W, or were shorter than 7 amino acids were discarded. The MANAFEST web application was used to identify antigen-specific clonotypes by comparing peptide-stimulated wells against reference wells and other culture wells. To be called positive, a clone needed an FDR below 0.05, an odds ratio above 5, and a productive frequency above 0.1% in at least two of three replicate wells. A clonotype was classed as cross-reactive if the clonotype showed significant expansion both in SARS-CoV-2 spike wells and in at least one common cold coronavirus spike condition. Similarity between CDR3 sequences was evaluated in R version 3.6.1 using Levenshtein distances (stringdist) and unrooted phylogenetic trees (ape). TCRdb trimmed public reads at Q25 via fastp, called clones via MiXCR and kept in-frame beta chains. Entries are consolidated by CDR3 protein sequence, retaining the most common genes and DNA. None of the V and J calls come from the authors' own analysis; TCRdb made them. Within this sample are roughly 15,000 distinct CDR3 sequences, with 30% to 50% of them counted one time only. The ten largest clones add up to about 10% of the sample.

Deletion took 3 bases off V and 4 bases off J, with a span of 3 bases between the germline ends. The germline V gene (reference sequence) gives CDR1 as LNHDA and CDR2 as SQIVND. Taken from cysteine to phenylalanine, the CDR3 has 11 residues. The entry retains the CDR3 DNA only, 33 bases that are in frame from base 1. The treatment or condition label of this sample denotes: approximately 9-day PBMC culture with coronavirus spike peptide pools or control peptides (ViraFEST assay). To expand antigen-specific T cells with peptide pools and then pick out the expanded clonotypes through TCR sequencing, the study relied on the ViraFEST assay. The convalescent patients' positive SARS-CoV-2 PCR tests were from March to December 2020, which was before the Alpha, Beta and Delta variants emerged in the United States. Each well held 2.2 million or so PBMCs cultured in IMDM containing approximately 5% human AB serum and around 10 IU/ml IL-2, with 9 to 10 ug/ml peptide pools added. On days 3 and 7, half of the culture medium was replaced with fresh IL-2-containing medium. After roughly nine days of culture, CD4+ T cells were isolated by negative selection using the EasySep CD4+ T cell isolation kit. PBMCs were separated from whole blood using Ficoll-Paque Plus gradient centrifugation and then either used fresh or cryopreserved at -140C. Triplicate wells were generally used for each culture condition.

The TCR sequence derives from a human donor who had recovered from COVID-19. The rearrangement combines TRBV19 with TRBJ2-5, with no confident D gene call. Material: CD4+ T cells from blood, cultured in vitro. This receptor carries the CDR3 CASSMGETQYF. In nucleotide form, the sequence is TGTGCCAGTAGTATGGGAGAGACCCAGTACTTC.